The present TCR beta chain was sequenced within a study of T cell therapy after organ transplantation. Study information: T cell doses, up to 6, came every 2 weeks; follow-up lasted 25 to 35 weeks.

The study, taken as a whole, reports: Both transferred clonotypes and endogenous ones absent from products apparently reconstituted.

The germline V and J ends were trimmed by 6 bases and 4 bases, with 16 bases remaining between them. CDR1 and CDR2 (germline): SGHVS, FNYEAQ. The CDR3 totals 15 residues. Time point reported: 20-29 weeks after completion of therapy. In regard to this clone: Its antigen is still unknown.

Libraries were prepared by immunoSEQ multiplex PCR; TCRdb keeps only in-frame clonotypes and omits some of them. The sample consists of 17,000 or so clones, 85% to 90% of them appearing once. The origin of this receptor is a human patient who had received a solid organ transplant and had CMV disease. Certain T cells may be donor cells from the graft. Sequenced material: CD8+ T cells from blood, taken after autologous CMV-specific T cell therapy. The V call is TRBV7-6, the J call TRBJ1-3, with no clear D. The CDR3 DNA reads as TGTGCCAGCAGTTCAATGCGGGGAGGGGGAAACACCATATATTTT. Translated, it gives CASSSMRGGGNTIYF.